The 31 T cell receptor beta chains listed next were all sequenced from one sample in a study of blood T cell repertoires in COVID-19. The assay was immunoSEQ multiplex PCR, and TCRdb's table has in-frame clones only and misses some. Here the sample spans about 35,000 clones, about 89% being singletons. The specimen was peripheral blood. Receptors were obtained from a man aged 45-60 years with active COVID-19.

Only one count was recorded for this clone. The CDR3 sequence is CATSPHSNQPQHF. Here the CDR3 DNA reads TGTGCCACTTCACCACACAGCAATCAGCCCCAGCATTTT. The rearrangement uses TRBV6-5 and TRBJ1-5; D gene uncertain. Germline V CDR1 and CDR2: MNHEY, SVGAGI. With 10 bases removed from V and 1 base from J, the gap between germline ends came to 11 bases. This CDR3 is built from 13 residues.

This chain joins TRBV5-5 and TRBJ2-3, with D tentatively TRBD1 (6 bases). The CDR3 runs to 15 residues. Germline lookup yields CDR1 SGHKS and CDR2 YYEKEE (reference sequence). The ends were cut back, 0 bases at V and 2 bases at J, with 10 bases in the middle. CDR3 in DNA: TGTGCCAGCAGCTTGGAACAGGGAACCACAGATACGCAGTATTTT. Translation: CASSLEQGTTDTQYF.

The chain recombines TRBV2 with TRBJ1-5, with 7 bases matching TRBD1. J was trimmed by 5 bases and V by 5 bases; bases with no gene match: 9. The CDR3 loop spans 15 amino acids. Germline lookup yields CDR1 SNHLY and CDR2 FYNNEI. The CDR3 sequence: CASSYQGDRDQPQHF. CDR3 in DNA: TGTGCCAGCAGTTACCAGGGGGATAGGGATCAGCCCCAGCATTTT.

J is TRBJ2-7 and V is TRBV5-1; unclear D gene. From germline, CDR1 is SGHRS and CDR2 YFSETQ. V was trimmed by 0 bases and J by 0 bases, leaving 10 bases between them. The CDR3 length is 15 residues. DNA of the CDR3: TGCGCCAGCAGCTTGGGGGCAGCCCACTCCTACGAGCAGTACTTC. Translated: CASSLGAAHSYEQYF.

V usage is TRBV7-8 and J usage is TRBJ1-1; tentatively, D is TRBD1 (6 bases). The germline V and J ends were trimmed by 2 bases and 11 bases, with 15 bases remaining between them. Germline CDR1 and CDR2: SGHVS and FQNEAQ. The CDR3 covers 13 residues. CDR3 in DNA: TGTGCCAGCAGCTTATCGCGGGGGGCAGCCGCTTTCTTT. It codes for CASSLSRGAAAFF. The variable domain in full, completed from reference TRBV7-8 and TRBJ1-1, reads GAGVSQSPRYKVAKRGQDVALRCDPISGHVSLFWYQQALGQGPEFLTYFQNEAQLDKSGLPSDRFFAERPEGSVSTLKIQRTQQEDSAVYLCASSLSRGAAAFFGQGTRLTVV.

This clone was seen only once. The chain links TRBV19 to TRBJ1-1; D gene ambiguous. The CDR3 sequence is 12 residues long. The V end lost 6 bases, the J end lost 3 bases, and 8 bases lay between the germline ends. CDR1 and CDR2 from the germline V gene are LNHDA and SQIVND (reference sequence). CDR3: CASSPRDTEAFF. CDR3 in DNA: TGTGCCAGTAGCCCCCGGGACACTGAAGCTTTCTTT.

This clone was recorded only once. The chain employs TRBV9 and TRBJ2-3; 10 positions match TRBD2. This CDR3 has 19 residues. Germline V gene data show CDR1 as SGDLS and CDR2 as YYNGEE. V was clipped by 0 bases and J by 0 bases; unmatched bases: 10. In nucleotides, the CDR3 is TGTGCCAGCAGCGTAGTCCCTGATCTAGCGGGGGTTAGCACAGATACGCAGTATTTT. This translates into CASSVVPDLAGVSTDTQYF.

This clone has more than one count but fewer than ten. This sequence joins TRBV27 and TRBJ2-5; 9 bases agree with TRBD1. The trim removed 10 bases at V and 3 bases at J, leaving 12 bases unmatched. CDR1 MNHEY and CDR2 SMNVEV come from the germline V gene (reference sequence). This CDR3 contains 15 residues. The CDR3 reads CATTSYDRGEETQYF. CDR3 in DNA: TGTGCCACCACCTCATACGACAGGGGGGAAGAGACCCAGTACTTC.

The CDR3 coding sequence is TGTGCCAGCAGTTCGGGGTCCTACGAGCAGTACTTC. As protein: CASSSGSYEQYF. The gene calls are TRBV5-4 and TRBJ2-7; tentative D call: TRBD2 (5 bases). The CDR3 covers 12 residues. V dropped 5 bases and J dropped 1 base, with 7 bases sitting between them. Germline CDR1 SGHNT, CDR2 YYREEE (reference sequence).

This clone has only a few counts. The chain has TRBV7-3 and TRBJ1-6; D is unresolved. The germline V gene encodes CDR1 SGHTA and CDR2 FQGTGA. There are 14 residues in the CDR3. V lost 2 bases and J 10 bases, leaving 12 bases between the germline ends. The CDR3 loop reads CASSLDNSGSPLHF. DNA for the CDR3: TGTGCCAGCAGCTTAGATAACAGCGGATCACCCCTCCACTTT.

This chain connects TRBV10-2 to TRBJ1-5; D is unresolved. The germline CDR1 and CDR2 sequences are WSHSY and SAAADI. With 4 bases removed from V and 6 bases from J, the gap between germline ends came to 10 bases. The CDR3 is made up of 13 amino acids. CDR3 residues: CASSGVYSQPQHF. Here the CDR3 DNA reads TGCGCCAGCAGTGGAGTATACAGTCAGCCCCAGCATTTT.

The chain recombines TRBV6-5 with TRBJ1-1, with 8 bases matching TRBD1. The junction had 3 bases not matched to a gene; V was cut back by 5 bases and J by 10 bases. Looked up from germline, CDR1 is MNHEY and CDR2 is SVGAGI. CDR3 length equals 11 residues. CDR3 sequence reads: CASSRGQGAFF. The CDR3 DNA follows: TGTGCCAGCAGTCGTGGACAGGGAGCTTTCTTT.

V gene TRBV24-1 combines with J gene TRBJ2-2, with a weak D call TRBD2 (5 bases). This CDR3 spans 13 amino acids. The germline V and J ends were trimmed by 9 bases and 2 bases, with 9 bases remaining between them. The germline V gene encodes CDR1 KGHDR and CDR2 SFDVKD. CDR3 loop: CATAGINTGELFF. CDR3 in DNA: TGTGCCACCGCCGGGATCAACACCGGGGAGCTGTTTTTT.

The chain has TRBV6-2 or TRBV6-3 and TRBJ2-7; 8 nucleotides match TRBD1. The J segment lost 2 bases and the V segment lost 6 bases, leaving 15 bases of the junction unmatched. Germline CDR1 reads MNHEY; CDR2 reads SVGEGT. This CDR3 has 17 amino acids. The CDR3 loop reads CASSPPWTGSLTYEQYF. The CDR3 DNA sequence: TGTGCCAGCAGCCCACCCTGGACAGGGTCCCTAACCTACGAGCAGTACTTC.

The chain links TRBV5-5 to TRBJ1-5; 7 bases are a match to TRBD1. The length of the CDR3 is 14 residues. Germline V gene sequence: CDR1 SGHKS, CDR2 YYEKEE (reference sequence). The V and J ends lost 5 bases and 6 bases, in that order; junction bases with no gene match: 8. CDR3 nucleotide sequence: TGTGCCAGCAGTATGGACAGGCGGGGTCAGCCCCAGCATTTT. Protein: CASSMDRRGQPQHF. Supplemented by reference TRBV5-5 and TRBJ1-5, the full variable domain reads DAGVTQSPTHLIKTRGQQVTLRCSPISGHKSVSWYQQVLGQGPQFIFQYYEKEERGRGNFPDRFSARQFPNYSSELNVNALLLGDSALYLCASSMDRRGQPQHFGDGTRLSIL.

V and J are TRBV10-3 and TRBJ2-7; TRBD2 might be the D (5 bases). V shed 4 bases and J shed 3 bases, with 13 bases lying between them. Germline CDR1 and CDR2: ENHRY and SYGVKD. The CDR3 loop spans 14 amino acids. The CDR3 reads CAISGDGDFYEQYF. CDR3 nucleotides: TGTGCCATCAGTGGCGACGGGGATTTCTACGAGCAGTACTTC.

V is TRBV9 and J is TRBJ2-2, with D uncertain. The V gene lost 0 bases and the J gene lost 6 bases, with 12 bases spanning the gap. Germline CDR1 is SGDLS and CDR2 is YYNGEE. The CDR3 sequence is 15 residues long. The CDR3 DNA follows: TGTGCCAGCAGCGTAGATGGTAGCCCCGCCGGGGAGCTGTTTTTT. Its protein is CASSVDGSPAGELFF.

The genes are TRBV9 and TRBJ1-4, with 7 bases lining up with TRBD1. V gave up 3 bases and J gave up 5 bases; unmatched junction bases: 7. This CDR3 is 15 amino acids long. Germline V gene sequence: CDR1 SGDLS, CDR2 YYNGEE. DNA of the CDR3: TGTGCCAGCAGCGAGGGGGGACAGAGCAATGAAAAACTGTTTTTT. This sequence encodes CASSEGGQSNEKLFF. The whole variable domain, filled in from reference TRBV9 and TRBJ1-4, reads DSGVTQTPKHLITATGQRVTLRCSPRSGDLSVYWYQQSLDQGLQFLIQYYNGEERAKGNILERFSAQQFPDLHSELNLSSLELGDSALYFCASSEGGQSNEKLFFGSGTQLSVL.

The V and J genes are TRBV19 and TRBJ1-3, with D unclear. The CDR3 is 19 residues long. Germline V CDR1 and CDR2: LNHDA, SQIVND (reference sequence). The CDR3 loop reads CASPPDVGFPSSSGNTIYF. In nucleotides, the CDR3 is TGTGCGAGCCCCCCCGACGTAGGATTCCCTAGTAGCTCTGGAAACACCATATATTTT.

V and J are TRBV7-3 and TRBJ2-2; no clear D gene. Germline loops: CDR1 SGHTA, CDR2 FQGTGA. The CDR3 spans 15 residues. Trimming removed 3 bases from V and 4 bases from J, with 12 bases in between. DNA of the CDR3: TGTGCCAGCAGCTTCTACCTCCGCGGCACCGGGGAGCTGTTTTTT. It codes for CASSFYLRGTGELFF. The whole variable domain, remainder taken from reference TRBV7-3 and TRBJ2-2, is GAGVSQTPSNKVTEKGKYVELRCDPISGHTALYWYRQSLGQGPEFLIYFQGTGAADDSGLPNDRFFAVRPEGSVSTLKIQRTERGDSAVYLCASSFYLRGTGELFFGEGSRLTVL.

The chain joins TRBV6-5 to TRBJ2-7, with 7 bases matching TRBD1. Trimming cost V 6 bases and J 3 bases; bases outside gene matches: 11. The CDR3 is made up of 15 amino acids. CDR1 and CDR2 from the germline V gene are MNHEY and SVGAGI. CDR3: CASRMVPGGLYEQYF. CDR3 in DNA: TGTGCCAGCAGGATGGTCCCAGGGGGTCTCTACGAGCAGTACTTC.

This chain uses TRBV6-5 with TRBJ1-2; no clear D. The CDR3 length is 13 residues. Germline V gene lookup returns CDR1 MNHEY and CDR2 SVGAGI. V was trimmed by 6 bases and J by 8 bases, leaving 16 bases between them. In DNA, the CDR3 is TGTGCCAGCAGCTTCCGGGTCTATGAAGGCTACACCTTC. Translation: CASSFRVYEGYTF.

The chain joins TRBV2 to TRBJ2-5; tentative D call: TRBD2 (5 bases). CDR1 SNHLY and CDR2 FYNNEI come from the germline V gene. V lost 2 bases and J lost 5, with 6 bases in between. CDR3 size: 12 residues. In DNA, the CDR3 is TGTGCCAGCAGTGAATCGGGGGAGACCCAGTACTTC. Its translation: CASSESGETQYF.

CDR3 bases: TGCGCCAGCAGCCAACGAGGATCTAGCCCCCCTGCCAATGAGCAGTTCTTC. Translation gives CASSQRGSSPPANEQFF. The genes are TRBV4-1 and TRBJ2-1; D is possibly TRBD2 (5 bases). The germline V gene encodes CDR1 MGHRA and CDR2 YSYEKL. This CDR3 is 17 amino acids long. V lost 2 bases, J lost 6 bases, and 20 bases lay in between.

In nucleotides, the CDR3 is TGTGCCAGCAGCTTAGACAGGGGTACCGGGGAGCTGTTTTTT. It translates to CASSLDRGTGELFF. This rearrangement joins TRBV7-3 to TRBJ2-2, with TRBD1 matching over 8 bases. J lost 5 bases, V lost 2 bases, and 1 base had no gene match. The CDR3 contains 14 residues. Germline CDR1 reads SGHTA; CDR2 reads FQGTGA.

The chain employs TRBV12-3 or TRBV12-4 and TRBJ2-1, with a possible D match to TRBD1 (6 bases). The CDR3 runs 13 residues. V gave up 7 bases and J gave up 4 bases, with 11 bases separating them. Here the CDR3 reads CASTSGTYNEQFF. The CDR3 nucleotides are TGTGCCAGCACCTCCGGGACATACAATGAGCAGTTCTTC.

This chain uses TRBV7-8 with TRBJ1-4; 11 nucleotides align to TRBD1. CDR1 and CDR2 from the germline V gene are SGHVS and FQNEAQ. J gave up 0 bases and V 5 bases, and 8 bases lay outside the gene matches. The CDR3 covers 18 residues. This CDR3 is CASSPRDRGAATNEKLFF. In DNA form, the CDR3 reads TGTGCCAGCAGCCCGCGGGACAGGGGGGCCGCAACTAATGAAAAACTGTTTTTT.

The rearrangement uses TRBV5-1 and TRBJ2-3; a possible D gene is TRBD2 (6 bases). Germline V gene sequence: CDR1 SGHRS, CDR2 YFSETQ. V was shortened by 2 bases and J by 0 bases, with 10 bases between the two germline ends. CDR3 size: 15 residues. CDR3 bases: TGCGCCAGCAGCTTCGAGGGACTGAGCACAGATACGCAGTATTTT. Its protein product is CASSFEGLSTDTQYF.

The rearrangement uses TRBV3-1 (or the pseudogene TRBV3-2) and TRBJ1-1, with D possibly matching TRBD1 (5 bases). CDR3 length: 15 amino acids. V was shortened by 1 base and J by 7 bases, with 16 bases between the two germline ends. Germline CDR1 reads LGHDT; CDR2 reads YNNKEL (reference sequence). The chain's CDR3 is CASSQVRQGTNEAFF. In DNA form, the CDR3 reads TGTGCCAGCAGCCAAGTTAGGCAGGGAACGAATGAAGCTTTCTTT.

The chain is built from TRBV7-9 and TRBJ1-2; 7 nucleotides line up with TRBD1. The CDR3 contains 12 residues. V lost 5 bases, J lost 8 bases, and 5 bases stayed unmatched. The V gene's germline CDR1 is SEHNR and CDR2 FQNEAQ (reference sequence). CDR3 bases: TGTGCCAGCAGCCGGGACAGCGGCGGCTACACCTTC. Its protein product is CASSRDSGGYTF.

This chain links TRBV12-3 or TRBV12-4 with TRBJ1-2; 7 nucleotides match TRBD1. The trim removed 7 bases at V and 10 bases at J, leaving 12 bases unmatched. This CDR3 contains 13 residues. The DNA of the CDR3 is TGTGCCAGCACTCTGGACAGGCTGACAATCTACACCTTC. Translated, it gives CASTLDRLTIYTF.